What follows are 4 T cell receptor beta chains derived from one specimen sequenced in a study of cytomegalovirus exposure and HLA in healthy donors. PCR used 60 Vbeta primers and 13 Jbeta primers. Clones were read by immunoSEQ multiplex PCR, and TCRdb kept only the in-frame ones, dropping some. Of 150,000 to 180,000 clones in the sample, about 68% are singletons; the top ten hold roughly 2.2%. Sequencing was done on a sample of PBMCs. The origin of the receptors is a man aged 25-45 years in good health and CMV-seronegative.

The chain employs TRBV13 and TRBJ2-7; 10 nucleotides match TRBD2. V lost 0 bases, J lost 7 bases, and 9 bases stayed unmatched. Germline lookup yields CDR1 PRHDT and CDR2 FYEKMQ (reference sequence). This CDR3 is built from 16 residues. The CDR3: CASSLGLAGAAGEQYF. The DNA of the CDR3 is TGTGCCAGCAGCTTAGGCCTAGCGGGGGCCGCCGGGGAGCAGTACTTC. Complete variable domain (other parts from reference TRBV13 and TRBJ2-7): AAGVIQSPRHLIKEKRETATLKCYPIPRHDTVYWYQQGPGQDPQFLISFYEKMQSDKGSIPDRFSAQQFSDYHSELNMSSLELGDSALYFCASSLGLAGAAGEQYFGPGTRLTVT.

The CDR3 protein is CASSPQLAGYTDTQYF. CDR3 nucleotide sequence: TGTGCCAGCAGCCCTCAACTAGCGGGGTACACAGATACGCAGTATTTT. The chain uses TRBV9 and TRBJ2-3; 10 bases agree with TRBD2. The length of the CDR3 is 16 residues. Per germline, CDR1 SGDLS and CDR2 YYNGEE. V lost 4 bases and J lost 2; bases outside the gene matches: 7.

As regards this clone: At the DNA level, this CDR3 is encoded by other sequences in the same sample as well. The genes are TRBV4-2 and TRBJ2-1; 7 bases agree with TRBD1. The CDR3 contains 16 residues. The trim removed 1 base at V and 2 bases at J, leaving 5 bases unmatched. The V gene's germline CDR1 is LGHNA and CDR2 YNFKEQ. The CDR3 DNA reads TGTGCCAGCAGCCAAGGAGCAGGGGGTCCCTACAATGAGCAGTTCTTC. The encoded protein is CASSQGAGGPYNEQFF.

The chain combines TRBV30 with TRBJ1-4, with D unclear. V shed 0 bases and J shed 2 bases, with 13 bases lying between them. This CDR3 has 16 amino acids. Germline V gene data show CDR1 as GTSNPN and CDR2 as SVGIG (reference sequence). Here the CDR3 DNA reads TGTGCCTGGAGTGTCCCTCTTCCCAGGACTAATGAAAAACTGTTTTTT. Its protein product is CAWSVPLPRTNEKLFF.